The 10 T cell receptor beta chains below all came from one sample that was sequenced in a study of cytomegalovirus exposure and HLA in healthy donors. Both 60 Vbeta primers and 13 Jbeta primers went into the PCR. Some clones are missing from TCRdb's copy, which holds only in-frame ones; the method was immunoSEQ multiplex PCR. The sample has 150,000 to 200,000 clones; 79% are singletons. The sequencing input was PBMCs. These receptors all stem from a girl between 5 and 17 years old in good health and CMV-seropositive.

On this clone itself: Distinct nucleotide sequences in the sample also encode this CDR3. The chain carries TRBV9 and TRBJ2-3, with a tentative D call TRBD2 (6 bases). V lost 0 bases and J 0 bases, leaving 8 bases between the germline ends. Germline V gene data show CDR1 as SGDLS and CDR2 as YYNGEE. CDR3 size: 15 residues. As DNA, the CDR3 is TGTGCCAGCAGCGTAGTGGGGGGTAGCACAGATACGCAGTATTTT. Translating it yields CASSVVGGSTDTQYF. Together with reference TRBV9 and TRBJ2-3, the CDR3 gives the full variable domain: DSGVTQTPKHLITATGQRVTLRCSPRSGDLSVYWYQQSLDQGLQFLIQYYNGEERAKGNILERFSAQQFPDLHSELNLSSLELGDSALYFCASSVVGGSTDTQYFGPGTRLTVL.

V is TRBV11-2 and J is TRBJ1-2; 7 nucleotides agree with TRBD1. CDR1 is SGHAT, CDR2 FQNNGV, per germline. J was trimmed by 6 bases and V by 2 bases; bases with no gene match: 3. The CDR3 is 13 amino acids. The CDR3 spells CASSLTGVHGYTF. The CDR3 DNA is TGTGCCAGCAGCTTAACAGGGGTCCATGGCTACACCTTC.

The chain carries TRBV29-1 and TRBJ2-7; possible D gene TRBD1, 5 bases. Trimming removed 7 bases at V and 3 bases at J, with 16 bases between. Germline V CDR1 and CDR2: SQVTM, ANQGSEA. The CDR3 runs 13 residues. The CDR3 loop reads CSGSWGQGYEQYF. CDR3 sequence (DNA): TGCAGCGGATCCTGGGGCCAGGGCTACGAGCAGTACTTC.

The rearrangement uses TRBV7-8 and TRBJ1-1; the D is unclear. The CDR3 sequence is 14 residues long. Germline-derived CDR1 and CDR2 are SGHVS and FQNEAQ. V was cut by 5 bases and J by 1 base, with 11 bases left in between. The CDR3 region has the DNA TGTGCCAGCAGCCCAAATCTACCGAACACTGAAGCTTTCTTT. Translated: CASSPNLPNTEAFF.

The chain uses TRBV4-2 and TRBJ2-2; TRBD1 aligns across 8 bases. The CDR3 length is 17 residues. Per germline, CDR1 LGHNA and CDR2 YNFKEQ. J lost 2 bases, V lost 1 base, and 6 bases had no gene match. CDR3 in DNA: TGTGCCAGCAGCCAAGTCGGCAGGGGGCTTAACACCGGGGAGCTGTTTTTT. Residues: CASSQVGRGLNTGELFF.

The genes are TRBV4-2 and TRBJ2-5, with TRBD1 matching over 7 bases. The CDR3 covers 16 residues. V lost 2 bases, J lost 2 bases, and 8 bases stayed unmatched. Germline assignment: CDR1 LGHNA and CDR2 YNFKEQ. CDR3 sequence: CASSQYRDSVQETQYF. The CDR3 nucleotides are TGTGCCAGCAGCCAATACCGGGACAGCGTTCAAGAGACCCAGTACTTC.

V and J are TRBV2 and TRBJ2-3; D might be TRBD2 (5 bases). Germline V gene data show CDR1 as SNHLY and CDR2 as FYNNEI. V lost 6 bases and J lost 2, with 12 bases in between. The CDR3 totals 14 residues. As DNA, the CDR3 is TGTGCCAGCAGGCTAGCAGCCCCCACAGATACGCAGTATTTT. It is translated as CASRLAAPTDTQYF.

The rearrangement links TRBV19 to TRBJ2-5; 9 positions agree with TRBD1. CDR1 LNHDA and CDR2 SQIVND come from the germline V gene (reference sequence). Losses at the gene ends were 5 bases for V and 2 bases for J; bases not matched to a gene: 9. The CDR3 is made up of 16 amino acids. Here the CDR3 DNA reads TGTGCCAGTAGTGAACTCCGGGACAGGGCACAAGAGACCCAGTACTTC. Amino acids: CASSELRDRAQETQYF.

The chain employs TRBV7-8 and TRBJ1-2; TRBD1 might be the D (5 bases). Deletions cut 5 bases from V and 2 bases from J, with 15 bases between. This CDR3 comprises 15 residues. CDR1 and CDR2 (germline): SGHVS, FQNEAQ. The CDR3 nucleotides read TGTGCCAGCAGCCCCGATGGGGGGGGGAACTATGGCTACACCTTC. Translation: CASSPDGGGNYGYTF.

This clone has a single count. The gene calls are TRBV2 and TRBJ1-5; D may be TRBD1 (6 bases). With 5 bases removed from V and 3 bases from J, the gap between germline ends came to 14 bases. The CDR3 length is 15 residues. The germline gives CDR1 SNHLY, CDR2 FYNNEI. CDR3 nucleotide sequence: TGTGCCAGCAGTCAAAGTGGACAGTTCAATCAGCCCCAGCATTTT. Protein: CASSQSGQFNQPQHF.